Given below is one T cell receptor (beta chain) in context. Its antigen is not known. This sample stems from a study of T-cell reconstitution after alpha-beta-depleted transplantation in children. Trimming shortened V by 3 bases and J by 10 bases, and 10 bases separated the two germline ends. The CDR3 has 13 residues. Germline V CDR1 and CDR2: SEHNR, FQNEAQ (reference sequence). TCRbeta library construction was performed incorporating unique molecular identifiers. TCRdb reprocessed the PCR reads via MiXCR and lists one record per CDR3 protein. The sample consists of 500,000 to 650,000 distinct CDR3 sequences, about an eighth of them appearing once. Study-wide results and caveats: At day 60, the high TCRbeta diversity found in some patients originated from recipient T cells and thymic progenitors that had survived. One year post-transplant, T-cell counts and diversity were largely derived from T cells produced anew. Two months or so post-transplant, alpha-beta T cells reportedly derived from several hundred expanded graft clones.

The receptor was isolated from a female patient aged 2 to 10 who had a stem cell transplant for aplastic anemia, so the T cells may come from the graft donor. The rearrangement links TRBV7-9 to TRBJ1-6; no clear D gene. The specimen comprised PBMCs, mostly from graft donor cells, sampled 180 days after TCRalphabeta/CD19-depleted stem cell transplant. The CDR3 nucleotides are TGTGCCAGCAGCTTCGCCAAGCGATCACCCCTCCACTTT. Its protein is CASSFAKRSPLHF.